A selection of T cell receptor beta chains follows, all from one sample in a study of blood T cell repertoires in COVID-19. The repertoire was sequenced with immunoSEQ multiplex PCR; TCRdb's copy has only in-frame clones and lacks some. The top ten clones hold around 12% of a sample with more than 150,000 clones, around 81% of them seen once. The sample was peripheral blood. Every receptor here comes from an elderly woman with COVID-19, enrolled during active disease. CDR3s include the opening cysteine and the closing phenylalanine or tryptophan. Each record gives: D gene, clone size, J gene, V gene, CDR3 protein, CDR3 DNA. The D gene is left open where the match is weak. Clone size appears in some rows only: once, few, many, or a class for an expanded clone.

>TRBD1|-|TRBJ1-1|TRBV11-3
CASSRTGENTEAFF
TGTGCCAGCAGCCGGACAGGGGAGAACACTGAAGCTTTCTTT
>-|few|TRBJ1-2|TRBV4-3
CASSQDTYYGYTF
TGCGCCAGCAGCCAAGACACTTACTATGGCTACACCTTC
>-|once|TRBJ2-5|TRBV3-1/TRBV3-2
CASSVLAPQARETQYF
TGTGCCAGCAGCGTTCTAGCACCTCAAGCTAGGGAGACCCAGTACTTC
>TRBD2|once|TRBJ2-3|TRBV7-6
CASAERGVMVDTQYF
TGTGCCAGTGCTGAGCGGGGGGTGATGGTGGATACGCAGTATTTT
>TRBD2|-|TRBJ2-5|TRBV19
CASSPNGGGQETQYF
TGTGCCAGTAGTCCCAACGGGGGGGGCCAAGAGACCCAGTACTTC
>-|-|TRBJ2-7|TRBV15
CATSRPPYGAYEQYF
TGTGCCACCAGCAGACCCCCTTACGGGGCCTACGAGCAGTACTTC
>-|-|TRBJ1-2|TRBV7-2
CASSRLKESGYTF
TGTGCCAGCAGCCGTTTAAAGGAGAGTGGCTACACCTTC
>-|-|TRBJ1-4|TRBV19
CASSITGRVEKLFF
TGTGCCAGTAGTATAACCGGCAGGGTGGAAAAACTGTTTTTT
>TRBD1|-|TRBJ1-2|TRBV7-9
CASSLDNRGRGYTF
TGTGCCAGCAGCTTAGATAACAGGGGACGCGGCTACACCTTC
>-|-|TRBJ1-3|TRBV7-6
CASSPTALSGNTIYF
TGTGCCAGCAGCCCTACAGCTCTCTCTGGAAACACCATATATTTT
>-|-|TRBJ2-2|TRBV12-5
CASGLVTGYVNTGELFF
TGTGCTAGTGGTTTGGTGACAGGATATGTGAACACCGGGGAGCTGTTTTTT
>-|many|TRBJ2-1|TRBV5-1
CASSLAGASSYNEQFF
TGCGCCAGCAGCTTGGCTGGGGCGAGCTCCTACAATGAGCAGTTCTTC
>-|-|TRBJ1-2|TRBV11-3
CASSPIARQTNYGYTF
TGTGCCAGCAGCCCCATCGCTCGACAGACTAACTATGGCTACACCTTC
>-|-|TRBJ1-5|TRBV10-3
CAISESNSHGKPQHF
TGTGCCATCAGTGAGTCAAACAGCCACGGTAAACCCCAGCATTTT
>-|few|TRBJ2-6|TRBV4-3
CASSQVRGSKRANVLTF
TGCGCCAGCAGCCAAGTAAGGGGGAGTAAAAGGGCCAACGTCCTGACTTTC
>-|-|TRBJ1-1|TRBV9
CASSVLGRENTEAFF
TGTGCCAGCAGCGTCCTCGGCAGGGAGAACACTGAAGCTTTCTTT